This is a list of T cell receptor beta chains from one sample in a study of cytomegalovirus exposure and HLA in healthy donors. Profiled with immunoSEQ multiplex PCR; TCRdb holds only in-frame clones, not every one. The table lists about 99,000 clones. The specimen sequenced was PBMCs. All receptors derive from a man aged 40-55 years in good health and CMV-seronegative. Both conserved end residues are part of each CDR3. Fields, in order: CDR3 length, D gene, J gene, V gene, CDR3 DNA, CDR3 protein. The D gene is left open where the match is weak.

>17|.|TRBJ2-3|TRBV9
TGTGCCAGCAGCGTAGGAATTGGGCGCGATAGCACAGATACGCAGTATTTT
CASSVGIGRDSTDTQYF
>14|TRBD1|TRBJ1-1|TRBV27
TGTGCCAGCAGGAGGACAGGGGAGCTCACTGAAGCTTTCTTT
CASRRTGELTEAFF
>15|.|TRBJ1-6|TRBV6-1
TGTGCCAGCAGTGAATTGGCGGTCTTAAATTCACCCCTCCACTTT
CASSELAVLNSPLHF
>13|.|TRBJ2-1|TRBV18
TGTGCCAGCTCACCGGCCGCAGAGGGTGAGCAGTTCTTC
CASSPAAEGEQFF
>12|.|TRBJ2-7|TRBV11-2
TGTGCCAGCAGTCACATCTCCTACGAGCAGTACTTC
CASSHISYEQYF
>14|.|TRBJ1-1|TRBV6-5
TGTGCCAGCACCCCCCCTACAGGGAAAACTGAAGCTTTCTTT
CASTPPTGKTEAFF
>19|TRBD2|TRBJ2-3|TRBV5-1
TGCGCCAGCAGCTTGGACGATCGTCTGGGACTAGCCGGCACAGATACGCAGTATTTT
CASSLDDRLGLAGTDTQYF
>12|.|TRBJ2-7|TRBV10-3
TGTGCCATCAGTGACCGTAGCTACGAGCAGTACTTC
CAISDRSYEQYF
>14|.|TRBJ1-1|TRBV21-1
TGTGCCAGCAGCACTAGACAGGGTAGGACTGAAGCTTTCTTT
CASSTRQGRTEAFF
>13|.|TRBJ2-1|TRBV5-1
TGCGCCAGCAGCTTCGGGACTTGGGGTGAGCAGTTCTTC
CASSFGTWGEQFF
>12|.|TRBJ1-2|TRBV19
TGTGCCAGTACGGGGTATAACTATGGCTACACCTTC
CASTGYNYGYTF
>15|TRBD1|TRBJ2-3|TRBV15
TGTGCCACCAGCAGAGCAGGGGGCGAGGGAGATACGCAGTATTTT
CATSRAGGEGDTQYF
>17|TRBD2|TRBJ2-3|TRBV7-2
TGTGCCAGCAGCGCACAACGGGCGGGAGACCCCTCAGATACGCAGTATTTT
CASSAQRAGDPSDTQYF
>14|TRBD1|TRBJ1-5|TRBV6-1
TGTGCCAGCAGCCCAGGGGACAGTTATCAGCCCCAGCATTTT
CASSPGDSYQPQHF
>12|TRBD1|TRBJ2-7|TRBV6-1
TGTGCCATCAGGACAGGAGCCTACGAGCAGTACTTC
CAIRTGAYEQYF
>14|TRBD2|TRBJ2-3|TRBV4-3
TGCGCTAGTAGCGGCGGGGGAACACAGTTTACGCAGTATTTT
CASSGGGTQFTQYF
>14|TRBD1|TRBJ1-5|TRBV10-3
TGTGCCATCAGTGAGTCGACAGGGAATCAGCCCCAGCATTTT
CAISESTGNQPQHF
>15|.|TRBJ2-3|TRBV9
TGTGCCAGCAGCCCGCGGACCGGGAACACAGATACGCAGTATTTT
CASSPRTGNTDTQYF
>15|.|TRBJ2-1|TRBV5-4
TGTGCCAGCAGCAGACTACTCAGCTCCTACAATGAGCAGTTCTTC
CASSRLLSSYNEQFF
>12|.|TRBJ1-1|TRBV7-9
TGTGCCAGCAGCTTACAGGATTTGAAAGCTTTCTTT
CASSLQDLKAFF
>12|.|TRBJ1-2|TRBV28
TGTGCCAGCAGTGGCTCCAGGGATGGCTACACCTTC
CASSGSRDGYTF
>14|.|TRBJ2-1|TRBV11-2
TGTGCCAGCAGCTCCCGGGACTCCTACAATGAGCAGTTCTTC
CASSSRDSYNEQFF
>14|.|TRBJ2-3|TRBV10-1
TGCGCCAGCAGTCAAGGGACTAGCACAGATACGCAGTATTTT
CASSQGTSTDTQYF
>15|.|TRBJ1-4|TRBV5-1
TGCGCCAGCCGCGGACAGATGTCAACTAATGAAAAACTGTTTTTT
CASRGQMSTNEKLFF
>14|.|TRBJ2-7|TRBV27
TGTGCCAGCAGTTTTAACAGGCTCGCTAGTCCCGAATTCTTC
CASSFNRLASPEFF
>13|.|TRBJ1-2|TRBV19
TGTGCCAGTAGTATTGCGGGGGTGCCTGGCTACACCTTC
CASSIAGVPGYTF
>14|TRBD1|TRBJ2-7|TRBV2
TGTGCCAGCAGTGACATAGGACAGGGCTACGAGCAGTACTTC
CASSDIGQGYEQYF
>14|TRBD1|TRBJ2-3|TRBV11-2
TGTGCCAGCAGCTTAACGGACAGGGGGTATACGCAGTATTTT
CASSLTDRGYTQYF
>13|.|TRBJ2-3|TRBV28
TGTGCCAGCAGCGGGGGTAGCACAGATACGCAGTATTTT
CASSGGSTDTQYF
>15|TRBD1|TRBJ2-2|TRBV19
TGTGCCAGTAGTCTCAGGACAGGGCGGACCGGGGAGCTGTTTTTT
CASSLRTGRTGELFF
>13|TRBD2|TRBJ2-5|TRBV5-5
TGTGCCAGCACCTCACTAGCGGAAGAGACCCAGTACTTC
CASTSLAEETQYF
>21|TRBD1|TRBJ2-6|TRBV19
TGTGCCAGTAGTATAGAATACTCGGGGACAGGGTTCCTCTCTGGGGCCAACGTCCTGACTTTC
CASSIEYSGTGFLSGANVLTF
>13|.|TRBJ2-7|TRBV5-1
TGCGCCAGCAGCTTGTCTAGCGCCTACGAGCAGTACTTC
CASSLSSAYEQYF
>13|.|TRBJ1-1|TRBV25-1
TGTGCCAGCAGTGCCCGACACAACACTGAAGCTTTCTTT
CASSARHNTEAFF
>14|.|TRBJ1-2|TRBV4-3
TGCGCCAGCAGCCAAGTGACGGGGTCTTATGGCTACACCTTC
CASSQVTGSYGYTF